This TCR beta chain was recorded in a study of blood T cell repertoires in COVID-19. Study-wide background: Samples came from the United States, Italy and Spain, spanning acute and convalescent COVID-19. T cells, B-cell-depleted T cells, or PBMCs provided the cDNA or gDNA that served as material.

The CDR3 is made up of 14 amino acids. V lost 2 bases to trimming and J lost 12 bases; unmatched junction nucleotides: 8. CDR1 and CDR2 (germline): SGHTA, FQGTGA. In the original workflow: Estimation of nucleated cell counts relied on the amplification of reference gene primers. The method was immunoSEQ multiplex PCR; TCRdb's version includes in-frame clones alone and lacks a portion of them. V, J and clone size reflect that table, while D and trimming were determined from the DNA. The repertoire holds under 300,000 clones, with 65% to 85% as singletons. The source material was peripheral blood. The chain carries TRBV7-3 and TRBJ2-1; 9 nucleotides line up with TRBD2. The origin of this receptor is a man older than 75 with acute or convalescent COVID-19. The CDR3 DNA reads as TGTGCCAGCAGCTTACGACTAGCGGACTCAGGGCAGTTCTTC. Translation: CASSLRLADSGQFF.